One sample yielded the 25 T cell receptor beta chains listed below, sequenced in a study of blood T cell repertoires in COVID-19. TCRdb's table, derived via immunoSEQ multiplex PCR, lists solely in-frame clones and lacks some. The sample lists about 220,000 clones; around three quarters were seen once. Sequencing input: peripheral blood. The origin of the receptors is a woman between 65 and 79 years old with acute or convalescent COVID-19.

The count of this clone is one. The chain combines TRBV7-2 with TRBJ2-3, with 7 bases aligning to TRBD1. The CDR3 is made up of 14 amino acids. Germline V lookup: CDR1 SGHTA, CDR2 FQGNSA. V gave up 7 bases and J gave up 1 base; unmatched junction bases: 5. As DNA, the CDR3 is TGTGCCAGCACATACCAGGGGGGCACAGATACGCAGTATTTT. It codes for CASTYQGGTDTQYF.

The chain links TRBV24-1 to TRBJ1-2, with 10 bases identical to TRBD1. Losses at the gene ends were 5 bases for V and 2 bases for J; bases not matched to a gene: 7. Germline V gives CDR1 KGHDR, CDR2 SFDVKD. This CDR3 region has 16 residues. In DNA, the CDR3 is TGTGCCACCAGTGGGGGGACAGGGGAGGGGAACTATGGCTACACCTTC. It translates to CATSGGTGEGNYGYTF.

This clone appeared a few times. The V gene is TRBV18, the J gene TRBJ1-6, with 8 bases identical to TRBD1. V shed 4 bases, J shed 5 bases, and the junction held 7 bases outside the gene matches. This CDR3 contains 16 residues. Germline lookup yields CDR1 KGHSH and CDR2 LQKENI. The CDR3, as DNA: TGTGCCAGCTCACGACAGGGGAACGTGGATAATTCACCCCTCCACTTT. Translating it yields CASSRQGNVDNSPLHF. The complete variable domain, with remaining parts taken from reference TRBV18 and TRBJ1-6, reads NAGVMQNPRHLVRRRGQEARLRCSPMKGHSHVYWYRQLPEEGLKFMVYLQKENIIDESGMPKERFSAEFPKEGPSILRIQQVVRGDSAAYFCASSRQGNVDNSPLHFGNGTRLTVT.

The rearrangement uses TRBV7-2 and TRBJ2-2; 11 nucleotides match TRBD2. Germline-derived CDR1 and CDR2 are SGHTA and FQGNSA. CDR3 length: 16 amino acids. The V gene end was trimmed by 5 bases and the J gene end by 7 bases; junction bases not matched to a gene: 9. This CDR3 reads CASSPRLAGLGGELFF. The CDR3 DNA sequence: TGTGCCAGCAGCCCTCGACTAGCGGGGTTGGGCGGGGAGCTGTTTTTT.

With regard to this clone: One end of the junction varies from germline; a read error may be responsible. The chain carries TRBV30 and TRBJ2-7, with D possibly matching TRBD2 (6 bases). CDR1 is GTSNPN and CDR2 is SVGIG in the germline V gene (reference sequence). This CDR3 contains 12 residues. The CDR3 region has the DNA TGTGCCTGGAGTGTAGGGAAGGTCTGGGGAGGCTTC. This gives the protein CAWSVGKVWGGF.

This chain connects TRBV21-1 to TRBJ2-7; TRBD2, the D gene given by the table, was not confirmed from the DNA. TRBV21-1 is assigned pseudogene status. The CDR3 extends over 15 amino acids. The CDR3: CASSKALRGGYEQYV. Here the CDR3 DNA reads TGTGCCAGCAGCAAAGCGCTTCGGGGGGGGTACGAGCAGTACGTC.

V and J are TRBV4-3 and TRBJ2-7; 7 positions match TRBD1. Germline V CDR1 and CDR2: LGHNA, YSLEER. The CDR3 loop spans 15 amino acids. V trimming: 2 bases; J trimming: 4 bases; junction bases outside the gene matches: 8. Here the CDR3 DNA reads TGCGCCAGCAGCCAAAGGCAGGGGGTATCTTACGAGCAGTACTTC. Protein product: CASSQRQGVSYEQYF.

V and J are TRBV18 and TRBJ2-3; TRBD1 agrees at 9 bases. CDR3 length: 16 residues. V trimming: 0 bases; J trimming: 3 bases; junction bases outside the gene matches: 4. Germline V lookup: CDR1 KGHSH, CDR2 LQKENI. CDR3 region: CASSPPGQGYTDTQYF. CDR3 nucleotide sequence: TGTGCCAGCTCACCACCGGGACAGGGATATACAGATACGCAGTATTTT.

V is TRBV10-3 and J is TRBJ2-7; 9 bases fit TRBD1. The CDR3 runs 12 residues. Looked up from germline, CDR1 is ENHRY and CDR2 is SYGVKD. Unmatched junction bases numbered 7, after V lost 9 bases and J lost 7 bases. CDR3 residues: CAIWTGAREQYF. The CDR3 nucleotides are TGTGCCATATGGACAGGGGCGAGGGAGCAGTACTTC.

V gene TRBV4-3 combines with J gene TRBJ1-2; a weak D match, TRBD1 (6 bases). Looked up from germline, CDR1 is LGHNA and CDR2 is YSLEER. Trimming shortened V by 1 base and J by 4 bases, and 13 bases separated the two germline ends. CDR3 length: 15 amino acids. CDR3 DNA sequence: TGCGCCAGCAGCCAAGCTGGACAGAGGGTCTATGGCTACACCTTC. This codes for CASSQAGQRVYGYTF.

V and J are TRBV11-2 and TRBJ2-3; TRBD2 agrees at 8 bases. The CDR3 runs to 17 residues. J lost 7 bases, V lost 4 bases, and 16 bases had no gene match. The germline gives CDR1 SGHAT, CDR2 FQNNGV. The CDR3 here is CASSSWTSRRAVYTQYF. In DNA, the CDR3 is TGTGCCAGCAGCTCCTGGACTAGCCGACGGGCAGTCTATACGCAGTATTTT.

This clone appeared once. The V and J genes are TRBV7-9 and TRBJ2-1; 8 nucleotides line up with TRBD2. Trimming took 1 base from V and 6 from J; bases not matched to a gene: 2. The CDR3 runs 14 residues. CDR1 is SEHNR, CDR2 FQNEAQ, per germline (reference sequence). The CDR3 loop is CASSLELAANEQFF. The CDR3 DNA reads as TGTGCCAGCAGCTTAGAACTAGCGGCCAATGAGCAGTTCTTC.

The gene calls are TRBV7-2 and TRBJ2-2; D is unresolved. Germline CDR1 SGHTA, CDR2 FQGNSA. The CDR3 is made up of 16 amino acids. V was pared by 2 bases and J by 3 bases, with 13 bases between. CDR3 bases: TGTGCCAGCAGCTTACTGGAAGCGAGGCACACCGGGGAGCTGTTTTTT. Protein sequence: CASSLLEARHTGELFF.

The chain recombines TRBV5-1 with TRBJ2-1, with 7 nucleotides matching TRBD1. After removal of 5 bases from V and 10 bases from J, the junction contained 12 bases not matched to a gene. Germline CDR1 and CDR2: SGHRS and YFSETQ. The length of the CDR3 is 14 residues. The CDR3 sequence: CASSLGTAGREQFF. The CDR3 coding sequence is TGCGCCAGCAGTTTAGGGACAGCCGGTCGGGAGCAGTTCTTC.

This clone has just one count. The chain recombines TRBV6-5 with TRBJ2-1, with 10 bases matching TRBD2. Germline trimming cut 10 bases from V and 8 bases from J; bases unmatched to any gene: 11. CDR1 MNHEY and CDR2 SVGAGI come from the germline V gene. The CDR3 runs to 14 residues. Written as DNA, the CDR3 is TGTGCCATCGGGGGGGGACTAGCGAGTCATGAGCAGTTCTTC. Translation: CAIGGGLASHEQFF.

This chain links TRBV7-2 with TRBJ2-5; possible D gene TRBD1, 6 bases. Germline CDR1 is SGHTA and CDR2 is FQGNSA. The CDR3 is 14 residues long. V was clipped by 6 bases and J by 7 bases, with 18 bases between them. The DNA for the CDR3 is TGTGCCAGCAGAAGGGACATACTAAGTGGGACCCAGTACTTC. It encodes CASRRDILSGTQYF.

This chain joins TRBV20-1 and TRBJ2-5; 8 positions agree with TRBD1. Germline CDR1 DFQATT, CDR2 SNEGSKA (reference sequence). This CDR3 region has 16 residues. Trimming removed 3 bases from V and 4 bases from J; junction bases left unmatched: 13. The CDR3 DNA is TGCAGTGCTAGTCAGACTCAGGGGGCCTTGCGAGAGACCCAGTACTTC. Encoded protein: CSASQTQGALRETQYF.

This clone was counted once. The chain joins TRBV12-5 to TRBJ2-7; 8 bases map to TRBD1. Germline lookup yields CDR1 LGHNT and CDR2 FRNRAP. The V gene end was trimmed by 4 bases and the J gene end by 4 bases; junction bases not matched to a gene: 21. This CDR3 is built from 19 residues. CDR3 DNA sequence: TGTGCTAGTGGTTCCAACCACCCGACAGGGGATTGGTGGAATTACGAGCAGTACTTC. Amino acids: CASGSNHPTGDWWNYEQYF.

J is TRBJ1-2 and V is TRBV11-2; D unresolved. V lost 2 bases and J lost 4, with 8 bases in between. Germline V lookup: CDR1 SGHAT, CDR2 FQNNGV. CDR3 size: 13 residues. CDR3 bases: TGTGCCAGCAGCTTACGAGGCGGCTATGGCTACACCTTC. Translating it yields CASSLRGGYGYTF.

The J gene is TRBJ1-4, the V gene TRBV11-2; D might be TRBD1 (5 bases). CDR3 size: 16 residues. Germline-derived CDR1 and CDR2 are SGHAT and FQNNGV. Trimming took off 5 bases at V and 6 bases at J, with 19 bases between the two ends. The CDR3 loop is CASSTPWGVGDEKLFF. In nucleotides, the CDR3 is TGTGCCAGCAGCACCCCTTGGGGGGTCGGGGATGAAAAACTGTTTTTT.

This clone was detected once. The chain links TRBV27 to TRBJ2-3, with D tentatively TRBD1 (6 bases). The V end lost 6 bases, the J end lost 6 bases, and 13 bases lay between the germline ends. This CDR3 has 13 amino acids. Germline CDR1 is MNHEY and CDR2 is SMNVEV (reference sequence). CDR3 protein: CASRRTVGDTQYF. In DNA form, the CDR3 reads TGTGCCAGCAGAAGGACAGTGGGGGATACGCAGTATTTT.

The table lists this clone with a few counts. V and J are TRBV25-1 and TRBJ2-2, with TRBD2 matching 7 bases. Trimming removed 8 bases from V and 6 bases from J; junction bases left unmatched: 6. The CDR3 totals 13 residues. Germline assignment: CDR1 MGHDK and CDR2 SYGVNS. CDR3 residues: CASRAAGAGELFF. The CDR3 DNA follows: TGTGCCAGCCGTGCCGCGGGGGCCGGGGAGCTGTTTTTT.

The chain uses TRBV5-1 and TRBJ2-5; 7 positions match TRBD1. With V trimmed by 5 bases and J by 5 bases, 6 bases remained unmatched. Looked up from germline, CDR1 is SGHRS and CDR2 is YFSETQ. There are 13 residues in the CDR3. The CDR3 coding sequence is TGCGCCAGCAGTCAACAGGGGTCCGAGACCCAGTACTTC. It specifies CASSQQGSETQYF.

V is TRBV19 and J is TRBJ2-1; TRBD2 agrees at 9 bases. This CDR3 is built from 14 residues. Trimming took 5 bases from V and 6 from J; bases not matched to a gene: 5. In germline, CDR1 is LNHDA, CDR2 SQIVND (reference sequence). This chain's CDR3 is CASSPSGVTNEQFF. CDR3 coding DNA: TGTGCCAGTAGTCCTAGCGGGGTCACCAATGAGCAGTTCTTC.

The V call is TRBV5-4, the J call TRBJ1-1; no clear D gene. Trimming stripped 4 bases from V and 3 bases from J, with 10 bases between. CDR1 is SGHNT and CDR2 is YYREEE in the germline V gene (reference sequence). The CDR3 is 13 amino acids. In DNA form, the CDR3 reads TGTGCCAGCAGCGCCGGGAGAGACACTGAAGCTTTCTTT. Translation: CASSAGRDTEAFF.